Below are 16 T cell receptor beta chains sequenced from a single sample in a study of T-cell memory formation after mild COVID-19. Each CDR3 protein gets one entry after TCRdb re-called the 5' RACE reads with MiXCR. The sample consists of around 250,000 distinct CDR3 sequences, roughly a tenth of them appearing once. Sequenced material: PBMCs or a T cell subset sorted from them (not recorded which). The source of these receptors is a man aged 18 to 30 who had mild COVID-19 (a few samples of this study predate the infection). Cell type and time point are not known.

CDR3 DNA sequence: TGTGCCAGCAGTTACGCAGCGGAAGACTATGGCTACACCTTC. Amino acid sequence: CASSYAAEDYGYTF. This chain connects TRBV6-5 to TRBJ1-2; D unclear. The CDR3 extends over 14 amino acids. Germline CDR1 is MNHEY and CDR2 is SVGAGI. The V end lost 2 bases, the J end lost 3 bases, and 10 bases lay between the germline ends.

The chain links TRBV9 to TRBJ2-6, with unresolved D. The ends were cut back, 3 bases at V and 1 base at J, with 8 bases in the middle. The CDR3 length is 15 residues. The germline V gene has CDR1 SGDLS and CDR2 YYNGEE. CDR3 nucleotides: TGTGCCAGCAGCGGGTTGGGGTCTGGGGCCAACGTCCTGACTTTC. Translation: CASSGLGSGANVLTF.

This clonotype was seen a few times. This chain uses TRBV4-2 with TRBJ2-5; tentatively, D is TRBD1 or TRBD2 (5 bases each). CDR3 length equals 16 residues. Germline CDR1 and CDR2: LGHNA and YNFKEQ. V lost 4 bases and J 4 bases, leaving 19 bases between the germline ends. CDR3 nucleotide sequence: TGTGCCAGCAGCCTACGACCCGGGACCGTCGGAGAGACCCAGTACTTC. Encoded protein: CASSLRPGTVGETQYF.

The CDR3 DNA sequence: TGCGCCAGCAGCTGGCCGCCCAATGAGCAGTTCTTC. It encodes CASSWPPNEQFF. The chain uses TRBV5-1 and TRBJ2-1; D is undetermined. Looked up from germline, CDR1 is SGHRS and CDR2 is YFSETQ. Trimming shortened V by 3 bases and J by 6 bases, and 7 bases separated the two germline ends. The CDR3 runs to 12 residues.

This sequence joins TRBV11-3 and TRBJ2-3; perhaps TRBD2 as D (7 bases). Germline CDR1 is SGHNT and CDR2 is YENEEA. V was shortened by 4 bases and J by 6 bases, with 14 bases between the two germline ends. The length of the CDR3 is 14 residues. The CDR3 DNA sequence: TGTGCCAGCAGCTCCCGGGGGGCCCCTGATACGCAGTATTTT. Protein sequence: CASSSRGAPDTQYF.

In this sample, this clonotype turned up a few times. The V gene is TRBV10-3, the J gene TRBJ2-5; D possibly corresponds to TRBD2 (6 bases). The germline gives CDR1 ENHRY, CDR2 SYGVKD. V gave up 5 bases and J gave up 4 bases, with 20 bases separating them. This CDR3 has 16 residues. CDR3 amino acids: CAISSLTGLPSETQYF. The CDR3 region has the DNA TGTGCCATCAGTTCCCTCACGGGACTCCCGTCAGAGACCCAGTACTTC.

This clonotype showed up many times. The V and J genes are TRBV5-1 and TRBJ2-7; D unresolved. V lost 0 bases to trimming and J lost 7 bases, with 11 bases between them. The CDR3 extends over 13 amino acids. Per the germline V gene, CDR1 is SGHRS and CDR2 is YFSETQ. The DNA of the CDR3 is TGCGCCAGCAGCTTGGCCGGCAAGAGGGAGCAGTACGTC. It encodes CASSLAGKREQYV.

This clonotype has only a few counts. At one boundary the junction diverges from the germline segment, which might be a read error. For the CDR3, the DNA is TGTGCCACCAGCTTTGACGGGACTCCTGGGGTAGGGGTGAACTTC. Its protein product is CATSFDGTPGVGVNF. The rearrangement links TRBV15 to TRBJ2-5; possible D gene TRBD2, 6 bases. The CDR3 runs to 15 residues. CDR1 is LNHNV and CDR2 is YYDKDF in the germline V gene (reference sequence).

In this sample, this clonotype turned up a few times. The chain couples TRBV19 to TRBJ1-1; D possibly corresponds to TRBD1 (6 bases). The V gene's germline CDR1 is LNHDA and CDR2 SQIVND (reference sequence). This CDR3 comprises 13 residues. V was clipped by 9 bases and J by 6 bases, with 17 bases between them. Here the CDR3 reads CASLGRGRPEAFF. The CDR3 DNA sequence: TGTGCCAGCCTGGGCAGGGGCCGCCCTGAAGCTTTCTTT.

Only a few counts were recorded for this clonotype. V and J are TRBV20-1 and TRBJ2-7; TRBD2 matches at 8 bases. The CDR3 is 16 residues long. Germline trimming cut 4 bases from V and 3 bases from J; bases unmatched to any gene: 14. The V gene's germline CDR1 is DFQATT and CDR2 SNEGSKA (reference sequence). The DNA for the CDR3 is TGCAGTGCTACTCCAAGTCCGGTAGCGGGGTTCTACGAGCAGTACTTC. This gives the protein CSATPSPVAGFYEQYF.

The V and J genes are TRBV28 and TRBJ1-5, with 8 nucleotides matching TRBD1. Germline assignment: CDR1 MDHEN and CDR2 SYDVKM. The CDR3 runs 14 residues. Trimming removed 6 bases from V and 9 bases from J; junction bases left unmatched: 10. The CDR3 DNA is TGTGCCAGCAGCCGCGGACAGGGCAGAGGGCCCCAGCATTTT. Translated: CASSRGQGRGPQHF.

This clonotype showed up just a few times. The rearrangement joins TRBV3-1 to TRBJ2-5; D may be TRBD1 (6 bases). Germline loops: CDR1 LGHDT, CDR2 YNNKEL (reference sequence). The CDR3 contains 15 residues. V shed 2 bases and J shed 4 bases, with 14 bases lying between them. The CDR3 reads CASSQMTGPAETQYF. Here the CDR3 DNA reads TGTGCCAGCAGCCAAATGACAGGCCCGGCAGAGACCCAGTACTTC.

As to this clonotype: Its ends do not fully match the called genes, so a read error is possible. The chain couples TRBV12-3 or TRBV12-4 to TRBJ1-5; TRBD1 aligns across 7 bases. The CDR3 spans 16 residues. The CDR3 nucleotides read TGTGCCAGCAGTTTATTGGGGGGAGGGGGCAATCACCCCCAGCATTTT. It translates to CASSLLGGGGNHPQHF.

This clonotype was found a few times. The chain uses TRBV12-3 or TRBV12-4 and TRBJ1-2, with D maybe TRBD1 (5 bases). This CDR3 comprises 16 residues. Between the trimmed V and J ends, which lost 6 bases and 7 bases, there was a span of 24 bases. The CDR3 loop reads CASSPGETAPFSGYTF. DNA for the CDR3: TGTGCCAGCAGCCCGGGGGAGACAGCCCCGTTTTCTGGCTACACCTTC.

The sample holds many counts of this clonotype. CDR3 DNA sequence: TGTGCCAGCAGTTTCCGTCGGACAGGAAGGGCAGGGAACACCGGGGAGCTGTTTTTT. Translated: CASSFRRTGRAGNTGELFF. V usage is TRBV27 and J usage is TRBJ2-2, with 7 positions matching TRBD1. The junction had 14 bases not matched to a gene; V was cut back by 3 bases and J by 1 base. Germline V gene sequence: CDR1 MNHEY, CDR2 SMNVEV (reference sequence). The CDR3 has 19 amino acids.

This rearrangement joins TRBV5-1 to TRBJ2-7, with D perhaps matching TRBD2 (5 bases). V was trimmed by 4 bases and J by 2 bases, leaving 16 bases between them. This CDR3 region has 15 residues. Germline assignment: CDR1 SGHRS and CDR2 YFSETQ. The CDR3 DNA is TGCGCCAGCAGCACCAGGACGGGGTCGGCCTACGAGCAGTACTTC. Protein sequence: CASSTRTGSAYEQYF.